This TCR beta chain was obtained from a study of CD8 T cells in ankylosing spondylitis. Study-level findings and limits: Roughly eight highly homologous variants made up a TCR beta motif that seemed to typify ankylosing spondylitis blood.

TCRdb itself ran the 5' RACE reads through MiXCR, one entry per CDR3 protein. The sample lists around 890,000 distinct CDR3 sequences; 12% were seen once. There are many counts of this clonotype. The antigen is undetermined. The CDR3 is 13 residues long. V was pared by 0 bases and J by 2 bases, with 5 bases between. The germline gives CDR1 SGHAT, CDR2 FQNNGV. The V call is TRBV11-2, the J call TRBJ2-7; no definite D call. The specimen sequenced was blood, either unsorted or a sorted T cell fraction (not recorded which). The sequence was collected from a male donor with ankylosing spondylitis. This CDR3 reads CASSLDPPYEQYF. Written as DNA, the CDR3 is TGTGCCAGCAGCTTAGATCCCCCCTACGAGCAGTACTTC. The variable domain in full, completed from reference TRBV11-2 and TRBJ2-7, reads EAGVAQSPRYKIIEKRQSVAFWCNPISGHATLYWYQQILGQGPKLLIQFQNNGVVDDSQLPKDRFSAERLKGVDSTLKIQPAKLEDSAVYLCASSLDPPYEQYFGPGTRLTVT.